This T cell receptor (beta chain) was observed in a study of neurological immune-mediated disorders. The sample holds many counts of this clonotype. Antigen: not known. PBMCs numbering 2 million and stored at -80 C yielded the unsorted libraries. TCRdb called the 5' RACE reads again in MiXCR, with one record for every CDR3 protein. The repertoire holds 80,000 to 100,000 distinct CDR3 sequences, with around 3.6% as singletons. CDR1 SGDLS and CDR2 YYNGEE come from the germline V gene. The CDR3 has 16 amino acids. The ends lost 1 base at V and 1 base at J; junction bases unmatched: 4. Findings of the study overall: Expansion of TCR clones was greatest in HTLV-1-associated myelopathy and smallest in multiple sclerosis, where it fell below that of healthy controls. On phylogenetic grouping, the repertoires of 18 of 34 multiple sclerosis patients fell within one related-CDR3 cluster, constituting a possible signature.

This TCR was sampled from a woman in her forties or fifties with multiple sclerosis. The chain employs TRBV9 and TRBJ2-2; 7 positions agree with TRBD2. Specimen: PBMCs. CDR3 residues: CASSVSTGGNTGELFF. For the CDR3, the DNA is TGTGCCAGCAGCGTATCGACGGGGGGGAACACCGGGGAGCTGTTTTTT.